The present T cell receptor (beta chain) was sequenced within a study of cytomegalovirus exposure and HLA in healthy donors. In germline, CDR1 is SEHNR, CDR2 FQNEAQ (reference sequence). The CDR3 spans 15 residues. The V end was cut by 5 bases, the J end by 0 bases, with 11 bases between. A remark on this clone: The antigen is undetermined.

Study-wide points: Analyzed later, most CMV-associated TCR beta chains appeared HLA-restricted.

The PCR ran on 60 Vbeta and 13 Jbeta primers. Method: immunoSEQ multiplex PCR; TCRdb's copy keeps in-frame clones and lacks some. This table has roughly 110,000 clones, 65% to 80% appearing once. The sequence came from a female donor in good health and CMV-seronegative. The chain has TRBV7-9 and TRBJ2-1, with D unclear. What was sequenced was PBMCs. The CDR3 nucleotides read TGTGCCAGCAGCCCCCCCAACGGCTCCTACAATGAGCAGTTCTTC. Translated, it gives CASSPPNGSYNEQFF.